These 20 T cell receptor beta chains share one sample of origin, sequenced in a study of shared clonotypes between healthy human individuals. Libraries were prepared by immunoSEQ multiplex PCR; TCRdb keeps only in-frame clonotypes and omits some of them. The repertoire includes some 2,000,000 clones, 85% to 95% of them detected once, and 0.13% sits in the top ten. Sequenced: naive CD4+ T cells sorted from blood. Specified subset: CD45RA+ positively selected. Source of these receptors: a man between 18 and 35 years old in good health.

V gene TRBV4-1 combines with J gene TRBJ2-3; no definite D call. The CDR3 contains 16 residues. Germline V gene sequence: CDR1 MGHRA, CDR2 YSYEKL. Trimming cost V 3 bases and J 5 bases, with 18 bases left between them. The CDR3, as DNA: TGCGCCAGCAGCCAGACGCTAGACCTAACGGTAGATACGCAGTATTTT. It specifies CASSQTLDLTVDTQYF.

The V call is TRBV29-1, the J call TRBJ1-6; D possibly corresponds to TRBD1 (5 bases). Trimming took off 7 bases at V and 0 bases at J, with 16 bases between the two ends. Germline CDR1 SQVTM, CDR2 ANQGSEA. The CDR3 covers 16 residues. The CDR3 DNA reads TGCAGCGCTGACGGGCAGGGAAGCTCCTATAATTCACCCCTCCACTTT. Its protein is CSADGQGSSYNSPLHF.

This chain joins TRBV30 and TRBJ1-2; TRBD1 might be the D (6 bases). This CDR3 comprises 15 residues. Between the trimmed V and J ends, which lost 5 bases and 7 bases, there was a span of 23 bases. The germline gives CDR1 GTSNPN, CDR2 SVGIG (reference sequence). CDR3 coding DNA: TGTGCCTGGTGTGAGGGAAACAGGGACTTTGGTGGCTACACCTTC. Translated, it gives CAWCEGNRDFGGYTF.

CDR3 residues: CASSRVASYEQYF. In DNA form, the CDR3 reads TGTGCCAGCAGTCGAGTGGCATCCTACGAGCAGTACTTC. V gene TRBV7-6 combines with J gene TRBJ2-7, with D unresolved. There are 13 residues in the CDR3. Looked up from germline, CDR1 is SGHVS and CDR2 is FNYEAQ. V shed 6 bases and J shed 1 base, with 10 bases lying between them.

In the case of this clone: This sample includes further DNA sequences coding for the same CDR3. The rearrangement links TRBV2 to TRBJ2-1; the match to TRBD2 covers 8 bases. Germline V gives CDR1 SNHLY, CDR2 FYNNEI. The CDR3 contains 14 residues. The ends lost 8 bases at V and 4 bases at J; junction bases unmatched: 7. CDR3 residues: CASRGTSGYNEQFF. The CDR3 nucleotides are TGTGCCAGCCGGGGGACTAGTGGATACAATGAGCAGTTCTTC.

The rearrangement links TRBV4-2 to TRBJ1-2; D is ambiguous. V dropped 4 bases and J dropped 1 base, with 7 bases sitting between them. This CDR3 is 13 amino acids long. Germline CDR1 and CDR2: LGHNA and YNFKEQ. CDR3 loop: CASSPDLNYGYTF. In DNA, the CDR3 is TGTGCCAGCAGCCCGGACCTTAACTATGGCTACACCTTC.

The chain has TRBV28 and TRBJ1-2; 7 nucleotides agree with TRBD1. CDR3 length equals 14 residues. Losses at the gene ends were 6 bases for V and 9 bases for J; bases not matched to a gene: 13. Germline CDR1 is MDHEN and CDR2 is SYDVKM. The CDR3 DNA reads TGTGCCAGCAGCGAAACAGACAGGGCCCCTCGCTACACCTTC. Amino acids: CASSETDRAPRYTF.

As to this clone: Distinct nucleotide sequences in the sample also encode this CDR3. The genes are TRBV27 and TRBJ1-2, with D uncertain. CDR1 and CDR2 from the germline V gene are MNHEY and SMNVEV (reference sequence). The V gene lost 5 bases and the J gene lost 5 bases, with 9 bases spanning the gap. The CDR3 has 12 residues. CDR3: CASSPGGYGYTF. The CDR3 DNA follows: TGTGCCAGCAGTCCCGGTGGTTATGGCTACACCTTC.

V gene TRBV1 combines with J gene TRBJ1-5; the D call in the table, TRBD1, was not verified against the DNA. TRBV1 is given as a pseudogene. The CDR3 contains 18 residues. The CDR3 DNA follows: TGCACCAGCAGCCAAGAAATTGGGGGCCGCCATAGCAATCAGCCCCAGCATTTT. Translating gives CTSSQEIGGRHSNQPQHF.

The gene calls are TRBV6-5 and TRBJ2-7; D is ambiguous. CDR1 and CDR2 from the germline V gene are MNHEY and SVGAGI. V was cut by 8 bases and J by 0 bases, with 14 bases left in between. The CDR3 has 14 amino acids. The CDR3 region has the DNA TGTGCCAGCTTACGTGACTTATACTCCTACGAGCAGTACTTC. It translates to CASLRDLYSYEQYF.

The chain couples TRBV28 to TRBJ1-5; D not certain. This CDR3 has 16 residues. Looked up from germline, CDR1 is MDHEN and CDR2 is SYDVKM. Trimming shortened V by 4 bases and J by 1 base, and 14 bases separated the two germline ends. The CDR3 DNA follows: TGTGCCAGCAGTTCCATCCGGGCTTTAAGCAATCAGCCCCAGCATTTT. Translation gives CASSSIRALSNQPQHF.

V is TRBV5-6 and J is TRBJ1-6; D remains unclear. Germline V gives CDR1 SGHDT, CDR2 YYEEEE. The germline V and J ends were trimmed by 0 bases and 7 bases, with 8 bases remaining between them. The CDR3 has 14 amino acids. For the CDR3, the DNA is TGTGCCAGCAGCTTGGCCGAACGGAATTCACCCCTCCACTTT. Translating it yields CASSLAERNSPLHF.

The CDR3 nucleotides are TGCAGGTGTGGGGGGGTCTATGGCTACACCTTC. Its protein product is CRCGGVYGYTF. V usage is TRBV20-1 and J usage is TRBJ1-2; perhaps TRBD1 as D (5 bases). Germline CDR1 and CDR2: DFQATT and SNEGSKA (reference sequence). This CDR3 contains 11 residues.

The chain has TRBV7-2 and TRBJ1-2, with a tentative D call TRBD1 (6 bases). The CDR3 extends over 15 amino acids. The germline CDR1 and CDR2 sequences are SGHTA and FQGNSA. The V gene lost 5 bases and the J gene lost 4 bases, with 17 bases spanning the gap. CDR3 DNA sequence: TGTGCCAGCAGCCCCCCAGGGGCCAGGGTCTATGGCTACACCTTC. Its protein product is CASSPPGARVYGYTF. Drawing the rest from reference TRBV7-2 and TRBJ1-2, the complete variable domain is GAGVSQSPSNKVTEKGKDVELRCDPISGHTALYWYRQSLGQGLEFLIYFQGNSAPDKSGLPSDRFSAERTGGSVSTLTIQRTQQEDSAVYLCASSPPGARVYGYTFGSGTRLTVV.

The chain joins TRBV15 to TRBJ2-2; tentative D call: TRBD2 (6 bases). The CDR3 runs to 15 residues. Looked up from germline, CDR1 is LNHNV and CDR2 is YYDKDF (reference sequence). Trimming took off 0 bases at V and 3 bases at J, with 8 bases between the two ends. CDR3 bases: TGTGCCACCAGCAGAGACAGGGAGGACACCGGGGAGCTGTTTTTT. Translated, it gives CATSRDREDTGELFF.

Points on this clone: In the same sample, other DNA sequences code for this CDR3. The chain uses TRBV4-1 and TRBJ2-5; 7 bases map to TRBD1. After removal of 1 base from V and 5 bases from J, the junction contained 4 bases not matched to a gene. Germline lookup yields CDR1 MGHRA and CDR2 YSYEKL. The CDR3 is 14 residues long. DNA of the CDR3: TGCGCCAGCAGCCAAGGAGGGGGCAGTGAGACCCAGTACTTC. Its protein product is CASSQGGGSETQYF.

The chain couples TRBV19 to TRBJ2-3; 7 positions match TRBD2. The CDR3 contains 16 residues. The ends lost 1 base at V and 6 bases at J; junction bases unmatched: 10. Germline V gene data show CDR1 as LNHDA and CDR2 as SQIVND (reference sequence). The CDR3 loop reads CASSIGASGGGDTQYF. The CDR3 DNA reads as TGTGCCAGTAGTATAGGCGCTAGCGGTGGCGGGGATACGCAGTATTTT. Combining the CDR3 with reference TRBV19 and TRBJ2-3 gives the whole variable domain DGGITQSPKYLFRKEGQNVTLSCEQNLNHDAMYWYRQDPGQGLRLIYYSQIVNDFQKGDIAEGYSVSREKKESFPLTVTSAQKNPTAFYLCASSIGASGGGDTQYFGPGTRLTVL.

The CDR3 reads CASSYGQGDTEAFF. CDR3 in DNA: TGTGCCAGCTCATACGGACAGGGTGACACTGAAGCTTTCTTT. The chain links TRBV18 to TRBJ1-1, with 8 bases fitting TRBD1. J was trimmed by 3 bases and V by 5 bases; bases with no gene match: 5. CDR1 and CDR2 (germline): KGHSH, LQKENI. The CDR3 runs 14 residues. The complete variable domain, with remaining parts taken from reference TRBV18 and TRBJ1-1, reads NAGVMQNPRHLVRRRGQEARLRCSPMKGHSHVYWYRQLPEEGLKFMVYLQKENIIDESGMPKERFSAEFPKEGPSILRIQQVVRGDSAAYFCASSYGQGDTEAFFGQGTRLTVV.

The chain carries TRBV13 and TRBJ2-3, with 11 bases lining up with TRBD2. J gave up 2 bases and V 5 bases, and 3 bases lay outside the gene matches. This CDR3 spans 15 amino acids. Germline values: CDR1 PRHDT, CDR2 FYEKMQ (reference sequence). The CDR3 nucleotides read TGTGCCAGCAGCCCACTAGCGGGAGCCACAGATACGCAGTATTTT. Translation gives CASSPLAGATDTQYF.

The chain links TRBV6-5 to TRBJ2-4; no clear D. V lost 4 bases to trimming and J lost 2 bases, with 12 bases between them. This CDR3 spans 15 amino acids. CDR1 MNHEY and CDR2 SVGAGI come from the germline V gene. The DNA of the CDR3 is TGTGCCAGCAGTTCTCAATCCGGGCCCAAAAACATTCAGTACTTC. As protein: CASSSQSGPKNIQYF.